These 27 T cell receptor beta chains share one sample of origin, sequenced in a study of CD8 T cells in ankylosing spondylitis. TCRdb called the 5' RACE reads again in MiXCR, with one record for every CDR3 protein. This sample has about 310,000 distinct CDR3 sequences, with roughly 20% found just once. Sample: blood, either unsorted or a sorted T cell fraction (not recorded which). The receptors derive from a female donor with ankylosing spondylitis or in good health (not recorded which).

The genes are TRBV5-5 and TRBJ1-5; weak D call: TRBD1 (5 bases). Trimming stripped 1 base from V and 6 bases from J, with 11 bases between. Germline CDR1 reads SGHKS; CDR2 reads YYEKEE (reference sequence). This CDR3 contains 14 residues. Here the CDR3 DNA reads TGTGCCAGCAGCTTGAATAGGGGTTCTCAGCCCCAGCATTTT. It specifies CASSLNRGSQPQHF. The variable domain in full, with the rest retrieved from reference TRBV5-5 and TRBJ1-5, is DAGVTQSPTHLIKTRGQQVTLRCSPISGHKSVSWYQQVLGQGPQFIFQYYEKEERGRGNFPDRFSARQFPNYSSELNVNALLLGDSALYLCASSLNRGSQPQHFGDGTRLSIL.

The V call is TRBV6-2 or TRBV6-3, the J call TRBJ2-1; 7 bases map to TRBD2. This CDR3 region has 15 residues. Germline CDR1 and CDR2: MNHEY and SVGEGT. V was clipped by 2 bases and J by 9 bases; unmatched bases: 10. CDR3 sequence reads: CASSYRTSQRGEQFF. The DNA for the CDR3 is TGTGCCAGCAGTTACAGGACGTCTCAGCGGGGTGAGCAGTTCTTC.

V and J are TRBV29-1 and TRBJ2-5; 9 bases agree with TRBD2. V was pared by 3 bases and J by 6 bases, with 8 bases of the junction left unmatched. CDR1 and CDR2 from the germline V gene are SQVTM and ANQGSEA. The CDR3 is 14 amino acids. In DNA form, the CDR3 reads TGCAGCGTTGACGCGACTAGCGGCGCTCAGACCCAGTACTTC. It specifies CSVDATSGAQTQYF.

This clonotype turned up a few times. The rearrangement joins TRBV5-6 to TRBJ1-5; D unresolved. Germline CDR1 SGHDT, CDR2 YYEEEE. The CDR3 is 14 residues long. Trimming removed 0 bases at V and 7 bases at J, with 11 bases between. The CDR3, as DNA: TGTGCCAGCAGCTTGGCGGGGAATGGACAGCCCCAGCATTTT. As protein: CASSLAGNGQPQHF.

This CDR3 reads CASSRAGGTGQYF. The CDR3 nucleotides are TGTGCCAGCAGCAGGGCGGGAGGTACCGGGCAGTACTTC. J is TRBJ2-7 and V is TRBV5-6; 8 bases agree with TRBD2. Per the germline V gene, CDR1 is SGHDT and CDR2 is YYEEEE. The CDR3 covers 13 residues. V was clipped by 4 bases and J by 9 bases; unmatched bases: 9. Based on the CDR3 plus reference TRBV5-6 and TRBJ2-7, the full variable domain is DAGVTQSPTHLIKTRGQQVTLRCSPKSGHDTVSWYQQALGQGPQFIFQYYEEEERQRGNFPDRFSGHQFPNYSSELNVNALLLGDSALYLCASSRAGGTGQYFGPGTRLTVT.

There are a few counts of this clonotype. CDR3 sequence reads: CASRRAGGSRGTEAFF. In DNA form, the CDR3 reads TGCGCCAGCAGACGCGCGGGAGGATCCCGTGGGACTGAAGCTTTCTTT. This chain joins TRBV5-1 and TRBJ1-1, with D hard to call. Germline lookup yields CDR1 SGHRS and CDR2 YFSETQ. V was pared by 5 bases and J by 5 bases, with 22 bases between. CDR3 size: 16 residues.

This clonotype was picked up a small number of times. This chain uses TRBV7-9 with TRBJ1-6; 7 bases are a match to TRBD1. V lost 5 bases, J lost 8 bases, and 9 bases stayed unmatched. The germline V gene encodes CDR1 SEHNR and CDR2 FQNEAQ (reference sequence). This CDR3 region has 15 residues. The CDR3 nucleotides read TGTGCCAGCAGCCAGGGGGGTCTCCCGGATTCACCCCTCCACTTT. It translates to CASSQGGLPDSPLHF.

This clonotype occurred many times. The chain uses TRBV12-3 or TRBV12-4 and TRBJ1-3, with TRBD1 matching 7 bases. The junction had 8 bases not matched to a gene; V was cut back by 6 bases and J by 3 bases. The CDR3 consists of 15 residues. CDR3 nucleotide sequence: TGTGCCAGCAGAGACAGGGCTTCGGGTGGAAACACCATATATTTT. Translation gives CASRDRASGGNTIYF.

This chain connects TRBV5-1 to TRBJ2-2, with TRBD2 identical over 7 bases. Germline V gene lookup returns CDR1 SGHRS and CDR2 YFSETQ. V shed 0 bases, J shed 1 base, and the junction held 3 bases outside the gene matches. This CDR3 is 16 amino acids long. The CDR3 loop reads CASSLAASGNTGELFF. CDR3 in DNA: TGCGCCAGCAGCTTGGCTGCTAGCGGGAACACCGGGGAGCTGTTTTTT.

The chain uses TRBV6-6 and TRBJ2-1; 8 positions agree with TRBD1. Trimming cost V 2 bases and J 11 bases; bases outside gene matches: 8. The CDR3 is 14 amino acids. The germline gives CDR1 MNHNY, CDR2 SVGAGI (reference sequence). This CDR3 is CASSYPPGGLKQFF. As DNA, the CDR3 is TGTGCCAGCAGTTACCCCCCAGGGGGCCTTAAGCAGTTCTTC.

There are a few counts of this clonotype. The chain is built from TRBV24-1 and TRBJ2-3, with a weak D call TRBD1 (7 bases). The germline CDR1 and CDR2 sequences are KGHDR and SFDVKD. V lost 3 bases and J lost 8, with 20 bases in between. CDR3 length equals 16 residues. The CDR3 DNA reads TGTGCCACCAGTGATCCCAGGGGGACTGAACCAGGTACGCAGTATTTT. This sequence encodes CATSDPRGTEPGTQYF.

In this sample, this clonotype turned up a few times. The J gene is TRBJ2-1, the V gene TRBV19; 10 bases align to TRBD1. From germline, CDR1 is LNHDA and CDR2 SQIVND (reference sequence). This CDR3 has 14 amino acids. The J segment lost 9 bases and the V segment lost 5 bases, leaving 7 bases of the junction unmatched. DNA of the CDR3: TGTGCCAGTAGTGTCGACAGGGGGCGAAGTGAGCAGTTCTTC. Its protein is CASSVDRGRSEQFF.

This sequence joins TRBV6-1 and TRBJ2-1; 11 bases match TRBD2. The V gene's germline CDR1 is MNHNS and CDR2 SASEGT. J lost 9 bases, V lost 6 bases, and 13 bases had no gene match. The CDR3 is 16 residues long. In nucleotides, the CDR3 is TGTGCCAGCAGCCCCACAGGGCTAGCGGGAGGAGGTGAGCAGTTCTTC. Translating it yields CASSPTGLAGGGEQFF.

The chain is built from TRBV20-1 and TRBJ2-1; D is uncertain. The CDR3 totals 16 residues. Germline CDR1 DFQATT, CDR2 SNEGSKA (reference sequence). V lost 3 bases and J 0 bases, leaving 15 bases between the germline ends. The CDR3 here is CSARALEGTSYNEQFF. DNA for the CDR3: TGCAGTGCTAGGGCCTTAGAAGGCACCTCCTACAATGAGCAGTTCTTC.

This clonotype appeared a few times. J is TRBJ1-3 and V is TRBV4-1; D is possibly TRBD1 (6 bases). Trimming cost V 8 bases and J 1 base, with 12 bases left between them. The CDR3 sequence is 14 residues long. The germline gives CDR1 MGHRA, CDR2 YSYEKL. Written as DNA, the CDR3 is TGCGCCAGCTCTGCCCAGGGGTCTGGAAACACCATATATTTT. Its protein is CASSAQGSGNTIYF.

The chain links TRBV4-1 to TRBJ2-3; 8 bases are shared with TRBD2. V trimming: 0 bases; J trimming: 0 bases; junction bases outside the gene matches: 5. The CDR3 sequence is 17 residues long. The germline CDR1 and CDR2 sequences are MGHRA and YSYEKL. CDR3 sequence reads: CASSQDSGGPSTDTQYF. The CDR3 DNA sequence: TGCGCCAGCAGCCAAGATTCGGGGGGGCCGAGCACAGATACGCAGTATTTT.

The V and J genes are TRBV20-1 and TRBJ2-2, with D possibly TRBD2 on 7 matching bases. Germline assignment: CDR1 DFQATT and CDR2 SNEGSKA (reference sequence). CDR3 length: 14 residues. With 0 bases removed from V and 5 bases from J, the gap between germline ends came to 10 bases. CDR3 region: CSARDRGGTGELFF. CDR3 nucleotides: TGCAGTGCTAGAGATAGGGGGGGGACCGGGGAGCTGTTTTTT.

CDR3 sequence: CASTLKASPLHF. Written as DNA, the CDR3 is TGTGCCAGCACCCTAAAGGCCTCACCCCTCCACTTT. The V and J genes are TRBV12-3 or TRBV12-4 and TRBJ1-6; no clear D gene. V was cut by 7 bases and J by 10 bases, with 11 bases left in between. CDR3 size: 12 residues.

The CDR3 DNA reads TGTGCCAGCAGCCCCTCTTCAGGAGGCAATCAGCCCCAGCATTTT. Residues: CASSPSSGGNQPQHF. The chain is built from TRBV7-2 and TRBJ1-5; D unresolved. Germline CDR1 reads SGHTA; CDR2 reads FQGNSA. This CDR3 is 15 amino acids long. The V end lost 5 bases, the J end lost 2 bases, and 13 bases lay between the germline ends.

This clonotype turned up a few times. The genes are TRBV6-6 and TRBJ1-1, with 7 bases fitting TRBD1. Germline V gene lookup returns CDR1 MNHNY and CDR2 SVGAGI (reference sequence). This CDR3 region has 13 residues. Trimming cost V 6 bases and J 4 bases; bases outside gene matches: 5. In DNA form, the CDR3 reads TGTGCCAGCAGGACTGACAGGGCCACTGAAGCTTTCTTT. It specifies CASRTDRATEAFF.

V and J are TRBV12-3 or TRBV12-4 and TRBJ2-7; 8 bases line up with TRBD2. Trimming at V came to 2 bases and at J to 5 bases, leaving 5 bases not matched to a gene. There are 14 residues in the CDR3. The CDR3, as DNA: TGTGCCAGCAGTTTACGGGAGGGCCTCAACGAGCAGTACTTC. Protein: CASSLREGLNEQYF.

This clonotype was seen a few times. The chain is built from TRBV19 and TRBJ2-4; 7 bases agree with TRBD1. The CDR3 is 13 residues long. Unmatched junction bases numbered 1, after V lost 4 bases and J lost 4 bases. Germline V gene sequence: CDR1 LNHDA, CDR2 SQIVND (reference sequence). CDR3 DNA sequence: TGTGCCAGTAGTACGACAGGGAAAAACATTCAGTACTTC. Amino acid sequence: CASSTTGKNIQYF.

This clonotype appeared many times. The gene calls are TRBV5-6 and TRBJ2-2, with D uncertain. The CDR3 is made up of 14 amino acids. Trimming pared 7 bases from V and 3 bases from J, leaving 13 bases between. Germline V gene sequence: CDR1 SGHDT, CDR2 YYEEEE. The CDR3 region is CASRRYDYTGELFF. DNA of the CDR3: TGTGCCAGCCGACGGTACGATTACACCGGGGAGCTGTTTTTT.

This clonotype occurred a few times. J is TRBJ2-1 and V is TRBV10-3; a weak D match, TRBD2 (5 bases). The CDR3 contains 15 residues. Trimming removed 4 bases from V and 0 bases from J, with 10 bases in between. Germline V gene sequence: CDR1 ENHRY, CDR2 SYGVKD. CDR3 sequence reads: CAISGGERSYNEQFF. The CDR3 coding sequence is TGTGCCATCAGTGGGGGAGAACGCTCCTACAATGAGCAGTTCTTC.

This chain joins TRBV29-1 and TRBJ1-2; 9 nucleotides line up with TRBD1. Trimming at V came to 6 bases and at J to 4 bases, leaving 6 bases not matched to a gene. The CDR3 extends over 13 amino acids. CDR1 is SQVTM, CDR2 ANQGSEA, per germline. CDR3 nucleotides: TGCAGCGTAGGGGACAGGGTTATCTATGGCTACACCTTC. It yields the protein CSVGDRVIYGYTF.

The rearrangement links TRBV10-1 to TRBJ1-6, with a weak D call TRBD1 (6 bases). The germline V and J ends were trimmed by 5 bases and 8 bases, with 13 bases remaining between them. This CDR3 region has 14 residues. The germline V gene encodes CDR1 WNHNN and CDR2 SYGVQD (reference sequence). The CDR3, as DNA: TGCGCCAGCAGTTCAAACAGGGTGGATTCACCCCTCCACTTT. Translated: CASSSNRVDSPLHF.

The table lists this clonotype with a few counts. The chain has TRBV6-1 and TRBJ2-7; weak D call: TRBD1 (7 bases). CDR1 and CDR2 (germline): MNHNS, SASEGT. This CDR3 is built from 14 residues. Trimming took off 4 bases at V and 2 bases at J, with 12 bases between the two ends. CDR3 bases: TGTGCCAGCAGTGGGAGGGACAGTGCCTACGAGCAGTACTTC. This encodes CASSGRDSAYEQYF.